The present entry profiles one TCR beta chain with its context. Its antigen is undetermined. This record comes from a study of T cell responses to AZD1222 COVID-19 vaccine. Findings and limits, study-wide: The reported proportion of spike-specific TCRs targeting unmutated variant regions was nearly half. Clonal diversity may have been underestimated in mostly white British donors. Just 5 or 6 AZD1222 recipients tested seropositive at baseline.

The CDR3 is 15 amino acids. The V segment lost 3 bases and the J segment 8 bases; nucleotides outside the gene matches: 8. The germline CDR1 and CDR2 sequences are LNHDA and SQIVND (reference sequence). TCRdb's table, derived via immunoSEQ multiplex PCR, lists solely in-frame clones and lacks some. The sample includes around 60,000 clones, roughly four fifths seen only once; the top ten take over 20%. The sequencing used peripheral blood, collected 28 days after the second AZD1222 dose. The clonotype originates from an adult who received the AZD1222 COVID-19 vaccine. This chain uses TRBV19 with TRBJ2-1; TRBD2 agrees at 9 bases. The CDR3 nucleotides are TGTGCCAGTAGTATTCGCGGGAGGGCCGGGGATGAGCAGTTCTTC. Amino acid sequence: CASSIRGRAGDEQFF.